Below are 27 T cell receptor beta chains sequenced from a single sample in a study of control samples from healthy donors and cancer patients. Measured with immunoSEQ multiplex PCR; TCRdb has only the in-frame clones, and not every one. The sample has 20,000 to 25,000 clones; 75% to 85% are singletons. Input material: PBMCs. The origin of the receptors is a man aged 60-69 years with head and neck cancer.

The chain joins TRBV29-1 to TRBJ2-7, with D possibly being TRBD2 (6 bases). The germline gives CDR1 SQVTM, CDR2 ANQGSEA. The germline V and J ends were trimmed by 0 bases and 2 bases, with 14 bases remaining between them. The CDR3 loop spans 15 amino acids. The CDR3 loop is CSVEEAGTGTYEQYF. The CDR3 nucleotides are TGCAGCGTTGAAGAGGCGGGGACTGGAACCTACGAGCAGTACTTC.

V usage is TRBV27 and J usage is TRBJ1-3; no reliable D call. The CDR3 spans 15 residues. The germline gives CDR1 MNHEY, CDR2 SMNVEV (reference sequence). The V end lost 2 bases, the J end lost 4 bases, and 12 bases lay between the germline ends. In nucleotides, the CDR3 is TGTGCCAGCAGTTTAATGGGCGCGGGGGGAAACACCATATATTTT. This codes for CASSLMGAGGNTIYF.

The rearrangement links TRBV4-1 to TRBJ2-1; either TRBD1 or TRBD2 may supply D (5 bases each). Trimming shortened V by 0 bases and J by 0 bases, and 9 bases separated the two germline ends. This CDR3 is built from 16 residues. Per the germline V gene, CDR1 is MGHRA and CDR2 is YSYEKL. As DNA, the CDR3 is TGCGCCAGCAGCCAAGATCGGGGCAGCTCCTACAATGAGCAGTTCTTC. Protein product: CASSQDRGSSYNEQFF.

This sequence joins TRBV4-3 and TRBJ2-7, with TRBD1 identical over 9 bases. Germline assignment: CDR1 LGHNA and CDR2 YSLEER. V trimming: 4 bases; J trimming: 2 bases; junction bases outside the gene matches: 3. The CDR3 loop spans 14 amino acids. In nucleotides, the CDR3 is TGCGCCAGCAGCCGGACAGGGGACGCCTACGAGCAGTACTTC. Protein: CASSRTGDAYEQYF.

The CDR3 DNA is TGTGCCAGCAGGAAAACCGGGACAGGCCTTCGCTATGGCTACACCTTC. Protein sequence: CASRKTGTGLRYGYTF. This chain uses TRBV28 with TRBJ1-2; 8 bases align to TRBD1. Trimming cost V 6 bases and J 4 bases; bases outside gene matches: 13. This CDR3 region has 16 residues. In germline, CDR1 is MDHEN, CDR2 SYDVKM.

This clone was seen a single time. V is TRBV6-5 and J is TRBJ2-5; 8 bases are a match to TRBD2. There are 15 residues in the CDR3. With 5 bases clipped from V and 4 bases from J, the junction kept 9 bases outside the gene matches. In germline, CDR1 is MNHEY, CDR2 SVGAGI. The DNA for the CDR3 is TGTGCCAGCAGTCCACTAGCGGCTCGCCCAGAGACCCAGTACTTC. Protein product: CASSPLAARPETQYF.

The rearrangement joins TRBV29-1 to TRBJ2-3, with 9 bases aligning to TRBD1. V lost 7 bases, J lost 7 bases, and 9 bases stayed unmatched. Germline V CDR1 and CDR2: SQVTM, ANQGSEA. The CDR3 totals 13 residues. The CDR3: CSGKGTGRNTQYF. CDR3 nucleotide sequence: TGCAGCGGGAAGGGGACAGGGCGGAATACGCAGTATTTT.

V is TRBV7-8 and J is TRBJ1-6; TRBD1 might be the D (5 bases). Germline-derived CDR1 and CDR2 are SGHVS and FQNEAQ. CDR3 size: 13 residues. The V and J ends lost 0 bases and 12 bases respectively, with 9 bases between them. CDR3 loop: CASSLAWGGPLHF. The CDR3 DNA is TGTGCCAGCAGCTTAGCATGGGGCGGACCCCTCCACTTT.

This clone was counted once. This sequence joins TRBV6-5 and TRBJ1-1; TRBD1 matches 9 bases. The germline CDR1 and CDR2 sequences are MNHEY and SVGAGI. CDR3 length: 14 residues. The V segment lost 5 bases and the J segment 10 bases; nucleotides outside the gene matches: 11. CDR3 DNA sequence: TGTGCCAGCAGTCAGCCCTTGGGACAGGGTCGAGCTTTCTTT. It codes for CASSQPLGQGRAFF.

The chain is built from TRBV9 and TRBJ1-1; tentative D call: TRBD1 (5 bases). Trimming pared 5 bases from V and 0 bases from J, leaving 23 bases between. The CDR3 spans 18 residues. Per the germline V gene, CDR1 is SGDLS and CDR2 is YYNGEE. The DNA for the CDR3 is TGTGCCAGCAGGAGATCCGGGACCTCTCCAAAGATGAACACTGAAGCTTTCTTT. Its translation: CASRRSGTSPKMNTEAFF.

This clone was counted once. This sequence joins TRBV5-6 and TRBJ1-1; the D is unclear. The CDR3 contains 13 residues. V lost 6 bases to trimming and J lost 8 bases, with 17 bases between them. CDR1 SGHDT and CDR2 YYEEEE come from the germline V gene. The CDR3 DNA sequence: TGTGCCAGCACCGTGGTGTTAAGCGGGGAAGCTTTCTTT. This encodes CASTVVLSGEAFF.

The chain combines TRBV7-8 with TRBJ1-5; the D gene is possibly TRBD1 (6 bases). Germline CDR1 reads SGHVS; CDR2 reads FQNEAQ. V was cut by 1 base and J by 0 bases, with 10 bases left in between. The CDR3 is 16 amino acids. The CDR3 region is CASSLEDRYSNQPQHF. CDR3 sequence (DNA): TGTGCCAGCAGCTTAGAGGACAGATATAGCAATCAGCCCCAGCATTTT. The whole variable domain, filled in from reference TRBV7-8 and TRBJ1-5, reads GAGVSQSPRYKVAKRGQDVALRCDPISGHVSLFWYQQALGQGPEFLTYFQNEAQLDKSGLPSDRFFAERPEGSVSTLKIQRTQQEDSAVYLCASSLEDRYSNQPQHFGDGTRLSIL.

The chain has TRBV3-1 (or the pseudogene TRBV3-2) and TRBJ2-1, with D hard to call. The V and J ends lost 0 bases and 5 bases respectively, with 11 bases between them. The V gene's germline CDR1 is LGHDT and CDR2 YNNKEL (reference sequence). There are 15 residues in the CDR3. CDR3 loop: CASSQEERNNNEQFF. CDR3 bases: TGTGCCAGCAGCCAAGAAGAACGGAATAACAATGAGCAGTTCTTC.

The chain combines TRBV6-5 with TRBJ1-5; D remains ambiguous. CDR1 is MNHEY, CDR2 SVGAGI, per germline. The CDR3 contains 13 residues. V lost 8 bases to trimming and J lost 2 bases, with 10 bases between them. CDR3 loop: CASAGVGNQPQHF. CDR3 in DNA: TGTGCCAGCGCCGGTGTTGGCAATCAGCCCCAGCATTTT.

The sample holds one count of this clone. The chain links TRBV10-3 to TRBJ2-1, with D possibly TRBD2 on 5 matching bases. Trimming removed 3 bases from V and 8 bases from J, with 14 bases in between. The CDR3 runs 14 residues. Germline V gives CDR1 ENHRY, CDR2 SYGVKD. CDR3 sequence: CAISDWLANDEQFF. In nucleotides, the CDR3 is TGTGCCATCAGTGACTGGCTAGCTAACGATGAGCAGTTCTTC.

The chain joins TRBV11-2 to TRBJ2-7; the match to TRBD1 covers 10 bases. V was pared by 3 bases and J by 6 bases, with 2 bases of the junction left unmatched. Germline V CDR1 and CDR2: SGHAT, FQNNGV. This CDR3 is 13 amino acids long. CDR3 sequence reads: CASSFRTGGEQYF. Here the CDR3 DNA reads TGTGCCAGCAGCTTCAGGACAGGGGGCGAGCAGTACTTC.

The chain links TRBV28 to TRBJ2-1; 9 positions match TRBD1. Germline V gene data show CDR1 as MDHEN and CDR2 as SYDVKM. V was pared by 3 bases and J by 9 bases, with 15 bases of the junction left unmatched. The CDR3 contains 17 residues. Here the CDR3 DNA reads TGTGCCAGCAGTTTGGACTTACAGGGGGCGGTAACTGGTGAGCAGTTCTTC. Its protein product is CASSLDLQGAVTGEQFF. The full variable domain, completed using reference TRBV28 and TRBJ2-1, is DVKVTQSSRYLVKRTGEKVFLECVQDMDHENMFWYRQDPGLGLRLIYFSYDVKMKEKGDIPEGYSVSREKKERFSLILESASTNQTSMYLCASSLDLQGAVTGEQFFGPGTRLTVL.

This rearrangement joins TRBV21-1 to TRBJ1-1; TRBD1 is the table's D call and was not checked against the DNA. TRBV21-1 is listed as a pseudogene. The CDR3 is 17 amino acids. The CDR3 DNA reads as TGTGCCAGCAGCAAAGCGCTTGGGGACAGAAAGAACACTGAAGCTTTCTTT. Its translation: CASSKALGDRKNTEAFF.

The chain has TRBV2 and TRBJ2-7, with 9 bases fitting TRBD2. Unmatched junction bases numbered 2, after V lost 7 bases and J lost 4 bases. Germline-derived CDR1 and CDR2 are SNHLY and FYNNEI. This CDR3 contains 12 residues. CDR3 loop: CASKAGGYEQYF. Here the CDR3 DNA reads TGTGCCAGCAAAGCGGGAGGTTACGAGCAGTACTTC.

The chain combines TRBV11-3 with TRBJ2-5; 9 nucleotides match TRBD2. CDR1 and CDR2 from the germline V gene are SGHNT and YENEEA. The J segment lost 2 bases and the V segment lost 2 bases, leaving 6 bases of the junction unmatched. The CDR3 is made up of 16 amino acids. CDR3 residues: CASSLRLAGTQETQYF. The CDR3 coding sequence is TGTGCCAGCAGCTTACGGCTAGCGGGGACACAAGAGACCCAGTACTTC.

The chain links TRBV5-1 to TRBJ1-2, with a tentative D call TRBD1 (6 bases). V dropped 0 bases and J dropped 6 bases, with 15 bases sitting between them. The germline gives CDR1 SGHRS, CDR2 YFSETQ. This CDR3 is 15 amino acids long. The CDR3 region is CASSLVQGLRDGYTF. CDR3 sequence (DNA): TGCGCCAGCAGCTTGGTGCAGGGGTTAAGGGATGGCTACACCTTC.

Details on this clone: Other DNA sequences in this sample translate to the same CDR3. The chain links TRBV9 to TRBJ2-5; 8 bases line up with TRBD1. The CDR3 consists of 18 residues. Per germline, CDR1 SGDLS and CDR2 YYNGEE. The V and J ends lost 0 bases and 5 bases, in that order; junction bases with no gene match: 15. This CDR3 is CASSVGRKGTGSRETQYF. The CDR3 bases are TGTGCCAGCAGCGTAGGTAGGAAAGGGACAGGCAGCAGGGAGACCCAGTACTTC.

The chain couples TRBV9 to TRBJ2-1; D is perhaps TRBD2 (6 bases). The CDR3 has 16 residues. The germline V gene encodes CDR1 SGDLS and CDR2 YYNGEE. Trimming removed 1 base at V and 10 bases at J, with 21 bases between. CDR3 region: CASSVIGTGPVGEQFF. The CDR3 region has the DNA TGTGCCAGCAGCGTAATTGGGACTGGCCCCGTGGGAGAGCAGTTCTTC.

The chain links TRBV29-1 to TRBJ2-7; 7 bases are shared with TRBD1. The CDR3 spans 13 residues. Germline trimming cut 2 bases from V and 2 bases from J; bases unmatched to any gene: 3. Per the germline V gene, CDR1 is SQVTM and CDR2 is ANQGSEA. The CDR3 bases are TGCAGCGTTGAAAGACAGGGAACCTACGAGCAGTACTTC. It specifies CSVERQGTYEQYF.

There are a few counts of this clone. V usage is TRBV19 and J usage is TRBJ2-2; D not certain. CDR1 LNHDA and CDR2 SQIVND come from the germline V gene (reference sequence). The ends were cut back, 7 bases at V and 6 bases at J, with 3 bases in the middle. The CDR3 runs to 10 residues. The CDR3: CASKAGELFF. The CDR3 nucleotides are TGTGCCAGTAAGGCCGGGGAGCTGTTTTTT.

This clone showed up just once. This chain links TRBV4-3 with TRBJ1-1; D perhaps matches TRBD1 (6 bases). In germline, CDR1 is LGHNA, CDR2 YSLEER. This CDR3 has 15 residues. V lost 2 bases, J lost 1 base, and 11 bases lay in between. The CDR3: CASSQLTGQNTEAFF. The CDR3 DNA is TGCGCCAGCAGCCAACTGACAGGTCAGAACACTGAAGCTTTCTTT.

In its sample, this clone was seen once. The chain combines TRBV7-6 with TRBJ1-2; no firm D call. There are 10 residues in the CDR3. The ends were cut back, 5 bases at V and 11 bases at J, with 9 bases in the middle. Germline V lookup: CDR1 SGHVS, CDR2 FNYEAQ. CDR3 bases: TGTGCCAGCAGCCCGGTCGGTTACACCTTC. It yields the protein CASSPVGYTF.